This T cell receptor beta chain is drawn from a study of cytomegalovirus exposure and HLA in healthy donors. Study results and caveats: The authors excluded some V segments, including TRBV6-2 and TRBV6-3, as indistinguishable. Further analysis was carried out later, and it showed several of the most significant clusters appearing linked to common viral pathogens.

In the case of this clone: Its antigen is unidentified.

Per germline, CDR1 SNHLY and CDR2 FYNNEI. V was trimmed by 5 bases and J by 8 bases, leaving 13 bases between them. The CDR3 is 13 residues long. Vbeta (60) and Jbeta (13) primers were used in the PCR. TCRdb keeps only in-frame clones here, not all; method: immunoSEQ multiplex PCR. The table shows around 130,000 clones, with over 75% occurring only once. The TCR originated in a man under 40 in good health and CMV-seronegative. The specimen was PBMCs. This chain links TRBV2 with TRBJ2-1; a weak D match, TRBD2 (6 bases). The CDR3 DNA is TGTGCCAGCAGTAATACGGGACTCCATGAGCAGTTCTTC. Translating it yields CASSNTGLHEQFF.